This T cell receptor beta chain stems from a study of cytomegalovirus exposure and HLA in healthy donors. Comment on this clone: The antigen is unknown.

CDR3 length: 15 amino acids. V was clipped by 3 bases and J by 2 bases, with 14 bases between them. Germline loops: CDR1 SNHLY, CDR2 FYNNEI. Sequenced by immunoSEQ multiplex PCR; TCRdb stores in-frame clones only, minus some. In the table there are some 48,000 clones, 80% to 90% of which are singletons. General study results and limits: Within the approximately 120 validation repertoires, first-cohort TCR clusters tended to co-occur, according to a later analysis.

The specimen sequenced was PBMCs. The chain links TRBV2 to TRBJ2-7; a weak D match, TRBD2 (6 bases). The clonotype was recovered from a woman aged 25 to 39 in good health and CMV-seronegative. The CDR3 here is CASSDWRREAYEQYF. CDR3 DNA: TGTGCCAGCAGTGATTGGCGCAGGGAGGCCTACGAGCAGTACTTC.